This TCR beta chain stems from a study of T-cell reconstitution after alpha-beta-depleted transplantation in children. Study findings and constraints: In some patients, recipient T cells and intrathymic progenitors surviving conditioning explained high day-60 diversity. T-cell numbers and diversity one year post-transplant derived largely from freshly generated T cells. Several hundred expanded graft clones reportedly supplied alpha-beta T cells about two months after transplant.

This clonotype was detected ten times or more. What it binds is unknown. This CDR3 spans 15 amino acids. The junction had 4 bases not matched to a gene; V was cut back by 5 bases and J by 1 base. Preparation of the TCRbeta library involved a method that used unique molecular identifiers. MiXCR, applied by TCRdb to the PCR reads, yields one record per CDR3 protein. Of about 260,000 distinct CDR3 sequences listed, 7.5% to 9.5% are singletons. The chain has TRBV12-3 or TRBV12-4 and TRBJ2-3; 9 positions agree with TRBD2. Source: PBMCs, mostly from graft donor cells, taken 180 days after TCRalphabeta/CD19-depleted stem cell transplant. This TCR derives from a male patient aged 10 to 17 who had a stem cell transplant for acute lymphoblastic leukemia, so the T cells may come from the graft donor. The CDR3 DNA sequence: TGTGCCAGCAGTAACCCTAGCGGGGGCACAGATACGCAGTATTTT. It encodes CASSNPSGGTDTQYF.